The TCR beta chain described here comes from a study of T cell responses to AZD1222 COVID-19 vaccine. This clone occurred a few times. Antigen: not known. Additional DNA sequences in this sample encode the identical CDR3. Assay used: immunoSEQ multiplex PCR; TCRdb lists only in-frame clones, some missing. This table holds roughly 160,000 clones, about 90% found once. This CDR3 region has 13 residues. The J segment lost 8 bases and the V segment lost 0 bases, leaving 3 bases of the junction unmatched. Germline assignment: CDR1 MNHEY and CDR2 SVGAGI. Findings and limits, study-wide: Baseline seropositivity occurred in only a handful of AZD1222 recipients. Donors, mostly white British, included more females; clonal diversity was possibly underestimated. Distributed over spike, vaccine-associated CD4 TCRs predominated at 160-218 and 743-854. There were repertoire samples only from the period after the peak T cell response.

The specimen was peripheral blood, collected on day 0 of AZD1222 vaccination. This TCR was sampled from an adult in good health. The chain has TRBV6-5 and TRBJ1-2; 7 bases are a match to TRBD1. The chain's CDR3 is CASSYSRDRGYTF. CDR3 nucleotide sequence: TGTGCCAGCAGTTACTCCCGGGACAGAGGCTACACCTTC.